This TCR beta chain was documented in a study of cytotoxic CD8 clonotypes in ibrutinib-treated CLL. The overall study: The group held some 11 relapsed/refractory and 15 treatment-naive patients, with 17 to 18 IGHV unmutated.

Profiled with immunoSEQ multiplex PCR; TCRdb holds only in-frame clones, not every one. The data show 150,000 to 200,000 clones, more than 80% seen once. Turning to this clone: The target antigen is unknown.

The CDR3 is 18 residues long. V lost 3 bases to trimming and J lost 1 base; unmatched junction nucleotides: 10. CDR1 and CDR2 (germline): MDHEN, SYDVKM. Broader study findings: T-cell clonality at baseline went above that of age-matched healthy donors and rose and fell with circulating CD8+ T-cell counts. Contraction or stability on treatment characterized the public clonotypes, which were uncommon.

This rearrangement joins TRBV28 to TRBJ1-5, with 9 bases lining up with TRBD1. Here the sequenced sample was PBMCs, taken after 24 months of ibrutinib treatment. The origin of this receptor is a human donor with chronic lymphocytic leukemia. The CDR3 reads CASSFEGQGIPSNQPQHF. CDR3 nucleotides: TGTGCCAGCAGTTTTGAAGGACAGGGGATCCCCAGCAATCAGCCCCAGCATTTT.